These 10 T cell receptor beta chains were all obtained from the same sample, sequenced in a study of monozygotic twins with inflammatory bowel disease (dated 2019 in TCRdb). Preparation of the library involved 5' RACE. The reads were generated on an Illumina HiSeq 2500. TCRdb reprocessed the reads and provides one entry for every CDR3 protein sequence; no DNA is given. The table held for this sample gives 400,000 to 500,000 distinct CDR3 sequences. Around 2.5% of the sample comes from the top ten. Sequencing used blood. The receptors derive from a human donor with ulcerative colitis or Crohn's disease, or a healthy co-twin of an affected twin (not recorded which).

The V call is TRBV20-1, the J call TRBJ2-3; TCRdb outputs TRBD1, but without DNA this stays unchecked. CDR1 and CDR2 from the germline V gene are DFQATT and SNEGSKA (reference sequence). The CDR3 has 18 amino acids. CDR3 region: CSAKPALGQGPLTDTQYF.

The chain has TRBV7-2 and TRBJ1-1. CDR1 SGHTA and CDR2 FQGNSA come from the germline V gene. The CDR3 runs to 15 residues. CDR3 residues: CASSQMGGANTEAFF.

The chain carries TRBV20-1 and TRBJ1-1. The CDR3 is made up of 13 amino acids. Germline V lookup: CDR1 DFQATT, CDR2 SNEGSKA (reference sequence). CDR3: CSADGPENTEAFF.

V is TRBV7-2 and J is TRBJ2-7; the TCRdb D gene call, TRBD1, has no DNA to confirm it. This CDR3 is built from 14 residues. The V gene's germline CDR1 is SGHTA and CDR2 FQGNSA. The CDR3 reads CASSFSSTGYEQYF.

This CDR3 reads CASSPGGRGELFF. The chain is built from TRBV12-3 or TRBV12-4 and TRBJ2-2; TCRdb outputs TRBD1, but without DNA this stays unchecked. The CDR3 spans 13 residues.

V and J are TRBV20-1 and TRBJ2-1. This CDR3 is built from 14 residues. Per the germline V gene, CDR1 is DFQATT and CDR2 is SNEGSKA (reference sequence). CDR3 sequence reads: CSARPGDPYNEQFF.

This chain links TRBV29-1 with TRBJ2-2. CDR3 length: 12 residues. Germline V CDR1 and CDR2: SQVTM, ANQGSEA. CDR3 residues: CSAGRETGELFF.

The genes are TRBV6-5 and TRBJ2-7. This CDR3 contains 11 residues. Looked up from germline, CDR1 is MNHEY and CDR2 is SVGAGI. CDR3 residues: CASRSIYEQYF.

This chain links TRBV5-1 with TRBJ2-7; TCRdb designates TRBD2, a call that cannot be tested without DNA. The CDR3 covers 14 residues. The V gene's germline CDR1 is SGHRS and CDR2 YFSETQ. The CDR3 region is CASSLSRAQGEQYF.

V usage is TRBV20-1 and J usage is TRBJ2-2; lacking DNA, the TRBD1 call made by TCRdb goes unchecked. The germline CDR1 and CDR2 sequences are DFQATT and SNEGSKA (reference sequence). CDR3 length equals 14 residues. Here the CDR3 reads CSARDQGDSEELFF.